The rows below give T cell receptor beta chains drawn from one sample of a study of CD8+CD57+ T cells in acquired aplastic anemia. Each CDR3 protein gets one entry after TCRdb re-called the reads with MiXCR. The sample has about 200,000 distinct CDR3 sequences, 65% seen once. The sequencing sample was made of sorted CD4+, CD8+, or CD8+CD57+ T cells (not recorded which) from PBMCs. The receptors stem from a human donor with aplastic anemia. Both conserved end residues are part of each CDR3. Each record gives: clone size, V gene, J gene, D gene, CDR3 protein, CDR3 DNA. D genes are given only for firm matches. Clone size, where shown, is once, few, many, or a class for clones that have expanded.

many	TRBV20-1	TRBJ1-1	NA	CSARDLKGSSTEAFF	TGCAGTGCTAGAGATCTTAAGGGATCGAGCACTGAAGCTTTCTTT
NA	TRBV7-8	TRBJ2-1	TRBD2	CASSLTLSGGNYNEQFF	TGTGCCAGCAGCTTAACCCTTAGCGGGGGGAACTACAATGAGCAGTTCTTC
few	TRBV7-2	TRBJ2-7	NA	CASSSTSPYEQYF	TGTGCCAGCAGCTCCACTAGCCCCTACGAGCAGTACTTC
NA	TRBV25-1	TRBJ2-2	TRBD1	CASSAGQEENIGELFF	TGTGCCAGCAGTGCTGGACAGGAGGAGAACATCGGGGAGCTGTTTTTT
NA	TRBV29-1	TRBJ2-7	TRBD1	CSVTTGSRYEQYF	TGCAGCGTCACGACAGGGAGCCGCTACGAGCAGTACTTC
NA	TRBV5-4	TRBJ2-1	NA	CASSLSGGVADEQFF	TGTGCCAGCAGCTTGAGCGGTGGGGTAGCCGATGAGCAGTTCTTC
NA	TRBV7-9	TRBJ2-6	NA	CASSLESSGANVLTF	TGTGCCAGCAGCTTGGAAAGCTCTGGGGCCAACGTCCTGACTTTC
once	TRBV5-1	TRBJ1-2	TRBD1	CASSWGTGRLYGYTF	TGCGCCAGCAGCTGGGGGACAGGGCGACTCTATGGCTACACCTTC
NA	TRBV19	TRBJ2-7	NA	CASSKRLGITYEQYF	TGTGCCAGTAGTAAACGACTAGGGATTACCTACGAGCAGTACTTC
NA	TRBV20-1	TRBJ2-3	NA	CSARASRTIRGDTQYF	TGCAGTGCTAGAGCCTCTCGGACTATCAGGGGGGATACGCAGTATTTT
NA	TRBV25-1	TRBJ1-1	TRBD1	CASSESTGGRNEAFF	TGTGCCAGCAGTGAATCAACAGGGGGTAGGAATGAAGCTTTCTTT
NA	TRBV20-1	TRBJ1-4	NA	CSAEGQGGEKLFF	TGCAGTGCCGAAGGCCAGGGAGGAGAAAAACTGTTTTTT
few	TRBV7-8	TRBJ1-5	NA	CASGGGIDWPQHF	TGTGCCAGTGGGGGAGGGATTGATTGGCCCCAGCATTTT
few	TRBV7-3	TRBJ1-3	NA	CASSESSGNTIYF	TGTGCCAGCAGCGAGAGCTCTGGAAACACCATATATTTT
few	TRBV20-1	TRBJ2-7	TRBD2	CSARMASGPSYEQYF	TGCAGTGCTAGAATGGCTAGCGGGCCTTCCTACGAGCAGTACTTC
few	TRBV19	TRBJ2-7	NA	CASSIGRRVVDEQYF	TGTGCCAGTAGTATTGGGCGCAGGGTGGTTGACGAGCAGTACTTC
NA	TRBV20-1	TRBJ2-1	TRBD2	CSAYRDYSEQFF	TGCAGTGCTTATCGGGACTACAGTGAGCAGTTCTTC
NA	TRBV7-8	TRBJ2-2	NA	CASSLIGAGELFF	TGTGCCAGCAGCTTAATAGGGGCCGGGGAGCTGTTTTTT
NA	TRBV6-5	TRBJ1-5	NA	CASSRDNQPQHF	TGTGCCAGCAGCAGGGACAATCAGCCCCAGCATTTT
few	TRBV10-3	TRBJ1-2	NA	CAISVGQLLNYGYTF	TGTGCCATCAGTGTTGGGCAGCTGCTTAACTATGGCTACACCTTC
NA	TRBV20-1	TRBJ1-5	NA	CSATPSNQPQHF	TGCAGTGCTACGCCAAGCAATCAGCCCCAGCATTTT
few	TRBV29-1	TRBJ1-1	TRBD1	CSVIDRAEGAFF	TGCAGCGTCATTGACAGGGCGGAGGGAGCTTTCTTT
NA	TRBV19	TRBJ2-7	NA	CASADGYEQYF	TGTGCCAGCGCGGACGGATACGAGCAGTACTTC
NA	TRBV15	TRBJ2-7	TRBD1	CATKPGQGAWDEQYF	TGTGCCACGAAACCGGGACAGGGGGCTTGGGACGAGCAGTACTTC
NA	TRBV24-1	TRBJ2-2	NA	CATSESSGQITGELFF	TGTGCCACCAGTGAATCTTCAGGTCAGATAACCGGGGAGCTGTTTTTT
NA	TRBV19	TRBJ2-7	NA	CASSIGTASYEQYF	TGTGCCAGTAGTATAGGGACCGCTTCCTACGAGCAGTACTTC
many	TRBV9	TRBJ2-1	TRBD2	CASSVGWRGTTTEQFF	TGTGCCAGCAGCGTAGGGTGGCGGGGGACGACCACTGAGCAGTTCTTC
NA	TRBV24-1	TRBJ2-1	NA	CATRGSSYNEQFF	TGTGCCACCAGAGGTAGCTCCTACAATGAGCAGTTCTTC
NA	TRBV7-9	TRBJ2-7	NA	CASNSRQSSYEQYF	TGTGCCAGCAACTCTCGGCAGAGCTCCTACGAGCAGTACTTC
once	TRBV6-5	TRBJ2-1	TRBD1	CASSRTGGAQFF	TGTGCCAGCAGCAGGACAGGGGGTGCGCAGTTCTTC
few	TRBV11-2	TRBJ2-1	NA	CASSLGKDYRSYNEQFF	TGTGCCAGCAGCTTAGGCAAAGACTACCGCTCCTACAATGAGCAGTTCTTC
NA	TRBV5-1	TRBJ1-2	TRBD1	CASSKGQGEYGYTF	TGCGCCAGCAGCAAGGGACAGGGTGAATATGGCTACACCTTC
NA	TRBV11-2	TRBJ2-7	TRBD2	CASSPGREYEQYF	TGTGCCAGCAGCCCTGGGAGGGAGTACGAGCAGTACTTC
NA	TRBV20-1	TRBJ1-6	NA	CSARDLVRNSPLHF	TGCAGTGCTAGAGACTTAGTGAGGAATTCACCCCTCCACTTT
NA	TRBV7-2	TRBJ1-5	TRBD1	CASSFDRGPQHF	TGTGCCAGCAGCTTTGACAGGGGACCCCAGCATTTT
NA	TRBV9	TRBJ1-5	TRBD1	CASSIGTVNQPQHF	TGTGCCAGCAGCATCGGGACAGTGAATCAGCCCCAGCATTTT
once	TRBV10-2	TRBJ2-7	NA	CASSQQESSYEQYF	TGCGCCAGCAGCCAACAGGAGAGCTCCTACGAGCAGTACTTC